Listed below are T cell receptor beta chains from one sample, sequenced in a study of shared clonotypes between healthy human individuals. Profiling relied on immunoSEQ multiplex PCR, and the TCRdb table lists in-frame clones only, not all of them. The sample shows about 1.1 million clones, approximately 80% of them seen only once. Material for sequencing was memory CD4+ T cells from PBMCs. Source of these receptors: a young man in good health. Some clones in this sample may be carry-over from other donors' samples. CDR3s include the opening cysteine and the closing phenylalanine or tryptophan. D genes are given only for firm matches. Not every row has a clone size; where given, it reads once, few, many or a size class.

clone_size j_call v_call d_call cdr3_aa cdr3_nt
NA TRBJ1-4 TRBV28 NA CASSLIQDEKLFF TGTGCCAGCAGTTTAATCCAGGATGAAAAACTGTTTTTT
NA TRBJ2-1 TRBV2 NA CASSYERETYNEQFF TGTGCCAGCAGCTATGAACGGGAGACCTACAATGAGCAGTTCTTC
NA TRBJ2-4 TRBV28 NA CASSFYKAKNIQYF TGTGCCAGCAGTTTTTACAAGGCCAAAAACATTCAGTACTTC
NA TRBJ2-3 TRBV18 NA CASSQGPCTDTQYF TGTGCCAGCTCACAGGGACCATGCACAGATACGCAGTATTTT
NA TRBJ1-1 TRBV9 TRBD1 CASSKQGSSTEAFF TGTGCCAGCAGTAAACAGGGGTCGAGCACTGAAGCTTTCTTT
NA TRBJ2-3 TRBV6-5 TRBD2 CASNPRASGSNTQYF TGTGCCAGCAACCCAAGGGCTAGCGGGAGTAATACGCAGTATTTT
few TRBJ1-5 TRBV6-6 NA CASTADRSYQPQHF TGTGCCAGCACCGCAGACAGGAGCTATCAGCCCCAGCATTTT
NA TRBJ1-5 TRBV7-9 NA CASSSDRSNQPQHF TGTGCCAGCAGCTCAGACAGAAGCAATCAGCCCCAGCATTTT
NA TRBJ2-7 TRBV5-1 NA CASSLEGDTSYEQYF TGCGCCAGCAGCTTGGAAGGGGACACCTCCTACGAGCAGTACTTC
NA TRBJ2-3 TRBV7-9 NA CASSRLQGDTQYF TGTGCCAGCAGCCGCCTTCAGGGAGATACGCAGTATTTT
NA TRBJ1-5 TRBV19 TRBD1 CASSILTGRSNQPQHF TGTGCCAGTAGTATATTGACAGGGAGAAGCAATCAGCCCCAGCATTTT
NA TRBJ2-3 TRBV29-1 TRBD2 CSVVAGGSTDTQYF TGCAGCGTTGTAGCGGGAGGGAGCACAGATACGCAGTATTTT
NA TRBJ1-5 TRBV28 NA CASNPGGGSNQPQHF TGTGCCAGCAACCCCGGGGGGGGGAGCAATCAGCCCCAGCATTTT
NA TRBJ1-5 TRBV10-3 NA CAIRAGEGQPQHF TGTGCCATCAGGGCAGGGGAAGGACAGCCCCAGCATTTT
NA TRBJ1-1 TRBV18 TRBD1 CASSPSQGASTEAFF TGTGCCAGCTCACCAAGCCAGGGGGCAAGTACTGAAGCTTTCTTT
few TRBJ2-1 TRBV7-3 NA CASSLTGVGEQFF TGTGCCAGCAGCTTAACAGGGGTCGGTGAGCAGTTCTTC
NA TRBJ2-1 TRBV9 NA CASSVVGGVGSSYNEQFF TGTGCCAGCAGCGTAGTTGGAGGGGTAGGGAGCTCCTACAATGAGCAGTTCTTC
NA TRBJ2-1 TRBV25-1 TRBD2 CASSASGQDEQFF TGTGCCAGCAGTGCTAGCGGGCAGGATGAGCAGTTCTTC
once TRBJ1-4 TRBV14 TRBD1 CASSQVRSRQGAKKLFF TGTGCCAGCAGCCAAGTTCGATCCCGACAGGGGGCTAAAAAACTGTTTTTT
NA TRBJ2-7 TRBV9 NA CASSQGLPGYEQYF TGTGCCAGCAGCCAAGGGCTCCCGGGGTACGAGCAGTACTTC
NA TRBJ2-7 TRBV30 TRBD1 CAWLRQGTAYEQYF TGTGCCTGGCTAAGACAGGGCACGGCCTACGAGCAGTACTTC
many TRBJ2-1 TRBV6-5 NA CASSYSVGSYNEQFF TGTGCCAGCAGTTACTCGGTAGGCTCCTACAATGAGCAGTTCTTC
NA TRBJ2-5 TRBV7-2 NA CASSLEVSSETQYF TGTGCCAGCAGCTTAGAGGTTAGCTCAGAGACCCAGTACTTC
NA TRBJ2-6 TRBV5-1 NA CASSRPGDSGANVLTF TGCGCCAGCAGCCGCCCAGGCGACTCTGGGGCCAACGTCCTGACTTTC
NA TRBJ2-1 TRBV5-1 NA CATQMGGISGVEQFF TGCGCCACCCAAATGGGCGGGATCTCGGGGGTTGAGCAGTTCTTC
NA TRBJ2-5 TRBV10-1 NA CASSDLLETQYF TGCGCCAGCAGTGACCTCTTGGAAACCCAGTACTTC
NA TRBJ1-1 TRBV19 NA CASSIDFRGNTEAFF TGTGCCAGTAGTATAGACTTCCGGGGGAACACTGAAGCTTTCTTT
NA TRBJ2-7 TRBV7-9 TRBD2 CASSLALAGGSGEQYF TGTGCCAGCAGCTTGGCGCTAGCGGGAGGGTCGGGCGAGCAGTACTTC
NA TRBJ2-7 TRBV6-1 TRBD2 CASSVSYLAGGNYEQYF TGTGCCAGCAGTGTAAGCTACCTAGCGGGAGGGAACTACGAGCAGTACTTC
NA TRBJ2-7 TRBV5-4 NA CASSLSREWGSYEQYF TGTGCCAGCAGCTTGTCGAGGGAATGGGGATCCTACGAGCAGTACTTC
NA TRBJ2-3 TRBV15 TRBD2 CATSREVAGAPDTQYF TGTGCCACCAGCAGAGAAGTAGCGGGAGCTCCAGATACGCAGTATTTT
once TRBJ2-2 TRBV7-3 NA CASSSGESTGELFF TGTGCCAGCAGCTCGGGTGAATCCACCGGGGAGCTGTTTTTT
few TRBJ2-2 TRBV19 NA CASSPRHGSGELFF TGTGCCAGTAGTCCCCGACACGGGTCCGGGGAGCTGTTTTTT
NA TRBJ1-1 TRBV28 TRBD1 CASSLLGQGAPEAFF TGTGCCAGCAGTTTATTGGGACAGGGGGCGCCTGAAGCTTTCTTT
many TRBJ1-3 TRBV6-1 NA CASRLPLSSGNTIYF TGTGCCAGCCGATTACCGCTTAGCTCTGGAAACACCATATATTTT
NA TRBJ2-7 TRBV28 NA CASSSGQSFAEQYF TGTGCCAGCAGTTCCGGACAGAGCTTTGCCGAGCAGTACTTC
NA TRBJ1-2 TRBV29-1 TRBD1 CSVELGQDRYTF TGCAGCGTTGAATTGGGACAGGACCGCTACACCTTC
NA TRBJ2-5 TRBV11-1 NA CASSFGISETQYF TGTGCCAGCAGCTTCGGTATATCGGAGACCCAGTACTTC
NA TRBJ2-3 TRBV9 NA CASSVTGDPTDTQYF TGTGCCAGCAGCGTAACCGGGGACCCCACAGATACGCAGTATTTT
NA TRBJ2-7 TRBV5-1 NA CASSLAASQSSYEQYF TGCGCCAGCAGCTTGGCCGCCAGCCAAAGCTCCTACGAGCAGTACTTC
once TRBJ1-3 TRBV4-2 NA CASSQAQGREYSGNTIYF TGTGCCAGCAGCCAAGCCCAGGGTCGAGAATACTCTGGAAACACCATATATTTT
NA TRBJ2-7 TRBV27 TRBD1 CASSSDPGQGSYEQYF TGTGCCAGCAGTTCGGATCCGGGACAGGGCTCCTACGAGCAGTACTTC
NA TRBJ2-5 TRBV7-2 NA CASSFGARETQYF TGTGCCAGCAGCTTCGGAGCAAGAGAGACCCAGTACTTC